Listed below are T cell receptor beta chains from one sample, sequenced in a study of blood T cells in healthy people across ages. TCRdb re-called the 5' RACE reads with MiXCR, one entry per CDR3 protein. The sample lists approximately 770,000 distinct CDR3 sequences, about 62% occurring once. Sequenced input: blood. The source is a man aged 30-40 years in good health. The CDR3 runs from the conserved cysteine through the conserved F or W. A D gene is named only where the DNA matches it firmly. The listing skips clone size in some rows; elsewhere it reads once, few, many or a size class.

v_gene	d_gene	j_gene	abundance	CDR3nt	CDR3aa
TRBV7-2	TRBD2	TRBJ2-1	once	TGTGCCAGCAGCCCCCATAGCGGGGGGGAAGAGACCCAGTTCTTC	CASSPHSGGEETQFF
TRBV7-9	.	TRBJ2-6	.	TGTGCCGTCATGGACTCGGCCGGGGCCAACGTCCTGACTTTC	CAVMDSAGANVLTF
TRBV18	TRBD1	TRBJ2-5	.	TGTGCCAGCTCACCGGGACAGGGCCCGTTAGAGACCCAGTACTTC	CASSPGQGPLETQYF
TRBV7-2	TRBD2	TRBJ2-5	.	TGTGCCAGCAATGCTCTAGCGGGAGGTTACAATGAGCAGTACTTC	CASNALAGGYNEQYF
TRBV20-1	TRBD1	TRBJ2-7	.	TGCAGTGCTAATGATCCGGGACAGGGGAATTACGAGCAGTACTTC	CSANDPGQGNYEQYF
TRBV2	.	TRBJ2-5	.	TGTGCCAGCAGTGAAGTCGCTACCTATGAGCAGTACTTC	CASSEVATYEQYF
TRBV7-9	.	TRBJ1-1	.	TGTGCCAGCAAGGGCGCCACTGAAGCTTTCTTT	CASKGATEAFF
TRBV4-3	.	TRBJ2-7	many	TGCGCCAGCAGCCAAGATAGGCAGGGGCTCAACGAGCAGTACTTC	CASSQDRQGLNEQYF
TRBV18	.	TRBJ1-2	.	TGTGCCAGCTCACCACCGCTCCTCGAGGGTGGGGACAACTATGGCTACACCTTC	CASSPPLLEGGDNYGYTF
TRBV12-3/TRBV12-4	.	TRBJ1-4	.	TGTGCCAGCAGCCCTGACCGGAACGGTATTGAAAAACTGTTTTTT	CASSPDRNGIEKLFF
TRBV29-1	TRBD2	TRBJ2-1	few	TGCAGCGTTGTCGCGGGAGCGACCTACAATGAGCAGTTCTTC	CSVVAGATYNEQFF
TRBV6-2/TRBV6-3	.	TRBJ1-5	.	TGTGCCAGCACGGAAAACAATCAGCCCCAGCATTTT	CASTENNQPQHF
TRBV7-2	.	TRBJ2-7	.	TGTGCCAGCAGCTTAGACGGTTTTACCTACGAGCAGTACTTC	CASSLDGFTYEQYF
TRBV5-1	.	TRBJ2-6	.	TGCGCCAGCGCGGCGGAACTATCTGGGGCCAACGTCCTGACTTTC	CASAAELSGANVLTF
TRBV9	.	TRBJ2-5	once	TGTGCCAGCAGCTCCGAGAGGGGGGAGACCCAGTACTTC	CASSSERGETQYF
TRBV7-2	TRBD2	TRBJ2-3	.	TGTGCCAGCAGCTGGGCGGGAGGCTCTAGCACAGATACGCAGTATTTT	CASSWAGGSSTDTQYF
TRBV27	.	TRBJ1-2	.	TGTGCCAGCAGACCGGGGGACGGTAACTATGGCTACACCTTC	CASRPGDGNYGYTF
TRBV28	TRBD1	TRBJ2-1	.	TGTGCCAGCAGCCCCCCAGGGACAGGCTCTAATGAGCAGTTCTTC	CASSPPGTGSNEQFF